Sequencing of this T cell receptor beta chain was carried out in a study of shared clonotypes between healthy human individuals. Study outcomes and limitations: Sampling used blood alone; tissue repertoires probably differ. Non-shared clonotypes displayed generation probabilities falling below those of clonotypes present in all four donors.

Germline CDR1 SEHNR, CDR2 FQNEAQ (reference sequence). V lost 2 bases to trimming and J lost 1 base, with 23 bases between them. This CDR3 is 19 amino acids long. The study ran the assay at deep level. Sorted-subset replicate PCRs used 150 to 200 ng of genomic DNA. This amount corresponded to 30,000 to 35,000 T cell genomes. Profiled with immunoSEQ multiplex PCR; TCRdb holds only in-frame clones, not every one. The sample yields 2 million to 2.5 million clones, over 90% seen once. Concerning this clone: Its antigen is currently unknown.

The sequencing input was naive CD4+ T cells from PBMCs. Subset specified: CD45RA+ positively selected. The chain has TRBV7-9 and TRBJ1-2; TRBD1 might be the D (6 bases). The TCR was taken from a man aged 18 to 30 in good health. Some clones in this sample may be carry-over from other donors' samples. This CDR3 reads CASSLTAPQGGTYNYGYTF. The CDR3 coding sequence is TGTGCCAGCAGCTTAACCGCTCCACAGGGCGGAACCTATAACTATGGCTACACCTTC.